Listed here are 10 T cell receptor beta chains from one sample, sequenced in a study of shared clonotypes between healthy human individuals. TCRdb's table, derived via immunoSEQ multiplex PCR, lists solely in-frame clones and lacks some. This sample has around 500,000 clones, with 79% found just once. Sequencing was carried out using PBMCs. These receptors were obtained from a woman between 40 and 55 years old in good health. Some clones in this sample may be carry-over from other donors' samples.

For this clone: A read error is the likely source, as a far larger clone sits one nucleotide away. CDR3 DNA sequence: TGTGCCAGCAACTTGGGTACCAATCAGCCCCAGCATTTT. Translation: CASNLGTNQPQHF. This sequence joins TRBV5-6 and TRBJ1-5; no reliable D call. Germline V gives CDR1 SGHDT, CDR2 YYEEEE. The CDR3 spans 13 residues. The full variable domain, its missing parts supplied by reference TRBV5-6 and TRBJ1-5, is DAGVTQSPTHLIKTRGQQVTLRCSPKSGHDTVSWYQQALGQGPQFIFQYYEEEERQRGNFPDRFSGHQFPNYSSELNVNALLLGDSALYLCASNLGTNQPQHFGDGTRLSIL.

The V call is TRBV19, the J call TRBJ2-1, with a tentative D call TRBD1 (5 bases). The CDR3 loop spans 15 amino acids. Deletions cut 2 bases from V and 5 bases from J, with 13 bases between. Germline values: CDR1 LNHDA, CDR2 SQIVND (reference sequence). The CDR3 here is CASSIWAGFDNEQFF. In DNA, the CDR3 is TGTGCCAGTAGTATATGGGCAGGGTTCGACAATGAGCAGTTCTTC. The full variable domain, with the rest looked up from reference TRBV19 and TRBJ2-1, is DGGITQSPKYLFRKEGQNVTLSCEQNLNHDAMYWYRQDPGQGLRLIYYSQIVNDFQKGDIAEGYSVSREKKESFPLTVTSAQKNPTAFYLCASSIWAGFDNEQFFGPGTRLTVL.

The chain carries TRBV2 and TRBJ2-6; no definite D call. Germline CDR1 is SNHLY and CDR2 is FYNNEI. V shed 6 bases and J shed 3 bases, with 12 bases lying between them. This CDR3 spans 15 amino acids. The CDR3 DNA is TGTGCCAGCAGCGCCATTAGAAGTGGGGCCAACGTCCTGACTTTC. Its protein product is CASSAIRSGANVLTF.

The chain joins TRBV4-2 to TRBJ2-1; 11 nucleotides align to TRBD2. V trimming: 1 base; J trimming: 7 bases; junction bases outside the gene matches: 6. The CDR3 sequence is 16 residues long. Per germline, CDR1 LGHNA and CDR2 YNFKEQ. CDR3 nucleotide sequence: TGTGCCAGCAGCCAAGTGGGGGGGACTAGCGGTAATGAGCAGTTCTTC. Translation gives CASSQVGGTSGNEQFF.

This sequence joins TRBV5-1 and TRBJ2-5; unclear D gene. The V end was cut by 5 bases, the J end by 2 bases, with 13 bases between. The CDR3 consists of 14 residues. In germline, CDR1 is SGHRS, CDR2 YFSETQ. This chain's CDR3 is CASRQGYQQETQYF. In DNA, the CDR3 is TGCGCCAGCAGACAAGGATACCAGCAAGAGACCCAGTACTTC.

This chain joins TRBV28 and TRBJ2-7; 7 bases are a match to TRBD2. Germline V gene data show CDR1 as MDHEN and CDR2 as SYDVKM. This CDR3 contains 14 residues. Trimming took 3 bases from V and 3 from J; bases not matched to a gene: 5. The CDR3 DNA reads as TGTGCCAGCAGTTTTAGCGGGCAGCACTACGAGCAGTACTTC. Protein: CASSFSGQHYEQYF.

V and J are TRBV15 and TRBJ2-7; D possibly corresponds to TRBD1 (5 bases). The CDR3 contains 13 residues. Per germline, CDR1 LNHNV and CDR2 YYDKDF (reference sequence). Trimming took 1 base from V and 3 from J, leaving 7 bases between them. CDR3: CATSRGTIYEQYF. For the CDR3, the DNA is TGTGCCACCAGCAGAGGGACAATCTACGAGCAGTACTTC. The whole variable domain, remainder taken from reference TRBV15 and TRBJ2-7, is DAMVIQNPRYQVTQFGKPVTLSCSQTLNHNVMYWYQQKSSQAPKLLFHYYDKDFNNEADTPDNFQSRRPNTSFCFLDIRSPGLGDTAMYLCATSRGTIYEQYFGPGTRLTVT.

This chain connects TRBV5-4 to TRBJ2-3; 11 positions agree with TRBD2. CDR3 length equals 16 residues. J was trimmed by 0 bases and V by 3 bases; bases with no gene match: 3. Germline loops: CDR1 SGHNT, CDR2 YYREEE (reference sequence). CDR3 loop: CASSSRLAGSTDTQYF. Written as DNA, the CDR3 is TGTGCCAGCAGCTCCAGACTAGCGGGGAGCACAGATACGCAGTATTTT.

About this clone itself: Other DNA sequences of this sample code for an identical CDR3. The chain carries TRBV27 and TRBJ1-1; possible D gene TRBD1, 5 bases. Trimming cost V 2 bases and J 4 bases, with 8 bases left between them. Germline-derived CDR1 and CDR2 are MNHEY and SMNVEV (reference sequence). The CDR3 loop spans 13 amino acids. This CDR3 is CASSLRGSTEAFF. CDR3 nucleotide sequence: TGTGCCAGCAGTTTACGGGGGAGCACTGAAGCTTTCTTT.

Worth noting for this clone: This clone may be a read error of a much larger clone one base away. This chain connects TRBV4-2 to TRBJ1-2; perhaps TRBD1 as D (6 bases). There are 13 residues in the CDR3. CDR1 and CDR2 from the germline V gene are LGHNA and YNFKEQ. V lost 5 bases and J lost 4, with 11 bases in between. CDR3 loop: CASSSDRSYGYTF. Written as DNA, the CDR3 is TGTGCCAGCAGCTCGGACAGAAGCTATGGCTACACCTTC.